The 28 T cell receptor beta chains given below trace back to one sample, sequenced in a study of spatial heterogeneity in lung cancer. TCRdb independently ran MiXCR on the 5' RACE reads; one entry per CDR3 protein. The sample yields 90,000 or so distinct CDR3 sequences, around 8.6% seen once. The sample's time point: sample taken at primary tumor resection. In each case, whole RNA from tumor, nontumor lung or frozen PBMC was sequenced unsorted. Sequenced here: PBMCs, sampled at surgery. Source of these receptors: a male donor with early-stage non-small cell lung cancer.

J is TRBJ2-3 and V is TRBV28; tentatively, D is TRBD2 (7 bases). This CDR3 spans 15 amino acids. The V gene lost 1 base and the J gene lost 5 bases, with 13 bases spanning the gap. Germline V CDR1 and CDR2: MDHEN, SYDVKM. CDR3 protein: CASSLSGGGEDTQYF. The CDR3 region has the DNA TGTGCCAGCAGTTTATCCGGCGGGGGCGAAGATACGCAGTATTTT.

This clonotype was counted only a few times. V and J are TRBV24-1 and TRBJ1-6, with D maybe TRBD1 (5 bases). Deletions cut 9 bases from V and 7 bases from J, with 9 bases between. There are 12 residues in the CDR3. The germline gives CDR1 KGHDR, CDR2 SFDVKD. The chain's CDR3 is CATGGFNSPLHF. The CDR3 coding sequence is TGTGCCACCGGGGGTTTCAATTCACCCCTCCACTTT.

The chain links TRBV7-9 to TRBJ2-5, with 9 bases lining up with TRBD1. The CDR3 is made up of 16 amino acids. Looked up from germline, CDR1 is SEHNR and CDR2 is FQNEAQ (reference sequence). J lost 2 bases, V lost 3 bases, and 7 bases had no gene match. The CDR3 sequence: CASSFFLDRGQETQYF. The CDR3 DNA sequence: TGTGCCAGCAGCTTTTTCTTGGACAGGGGACAAGAGACCCAGTACTTC.

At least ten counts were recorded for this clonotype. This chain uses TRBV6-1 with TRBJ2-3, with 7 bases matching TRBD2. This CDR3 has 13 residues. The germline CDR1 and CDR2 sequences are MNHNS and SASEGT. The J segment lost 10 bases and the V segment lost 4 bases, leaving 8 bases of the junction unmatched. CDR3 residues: CASSGREGLAQYF. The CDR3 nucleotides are TGTGCCAGCAGTGGCAGGGAGGGGTTGGCGCAGTATTTT.

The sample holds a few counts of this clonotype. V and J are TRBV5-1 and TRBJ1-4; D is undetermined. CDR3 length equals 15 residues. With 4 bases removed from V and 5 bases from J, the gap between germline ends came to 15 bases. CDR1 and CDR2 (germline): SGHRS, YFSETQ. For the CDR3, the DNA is TGCGCCAGCAGCCCGGGCGCCAGTTGGAATGAAAAACTGTTTTTT. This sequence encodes CASSPGASWNEKLFF.

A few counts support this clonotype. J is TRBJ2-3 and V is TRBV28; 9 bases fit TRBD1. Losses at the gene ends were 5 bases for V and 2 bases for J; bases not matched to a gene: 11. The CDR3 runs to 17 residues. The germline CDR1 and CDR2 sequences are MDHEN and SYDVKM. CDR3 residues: CASSLSYRGLTTDTQYF. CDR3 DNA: TGTGCCAGCAGTCTCTCATACAGGGGGCTTACCACAGATACGCAGTATTTT.

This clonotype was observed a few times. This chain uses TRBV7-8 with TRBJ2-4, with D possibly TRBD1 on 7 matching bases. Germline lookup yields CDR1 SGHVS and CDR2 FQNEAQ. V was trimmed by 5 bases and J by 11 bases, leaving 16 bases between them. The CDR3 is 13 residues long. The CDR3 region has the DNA TGTGCCAGCAGCCTCCCAGGGGGGCGGGTTCAGTACTTC. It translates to CASSLPGGRVQYF.

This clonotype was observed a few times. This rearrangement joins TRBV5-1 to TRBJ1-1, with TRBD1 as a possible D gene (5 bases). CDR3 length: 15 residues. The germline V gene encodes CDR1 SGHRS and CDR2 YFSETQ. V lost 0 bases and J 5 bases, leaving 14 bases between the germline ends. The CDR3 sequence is CASSLVGQGLTEAFF. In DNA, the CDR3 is TGCGCCAGCAGCTTGGTTGGTCAGGGCTTGACTGAAGCTTTCTTT.

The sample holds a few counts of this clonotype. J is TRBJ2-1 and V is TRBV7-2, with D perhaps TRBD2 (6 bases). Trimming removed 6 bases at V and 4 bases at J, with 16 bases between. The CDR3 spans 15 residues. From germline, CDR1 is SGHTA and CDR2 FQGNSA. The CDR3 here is CASSLPASVYNEQFF. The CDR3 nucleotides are TGTGCCAGCAGTTTACCGGCTAGCGTTTACAATGAGCAGTTCTTC.

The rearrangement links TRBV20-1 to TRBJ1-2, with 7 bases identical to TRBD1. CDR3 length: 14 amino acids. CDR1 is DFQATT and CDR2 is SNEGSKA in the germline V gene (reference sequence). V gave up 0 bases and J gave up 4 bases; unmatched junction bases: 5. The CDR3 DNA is TGCAGTGCTAGAGACCCCGGGACAGCCTATGGCTACACCTTC. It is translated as CSARDPGTAYGYTF.

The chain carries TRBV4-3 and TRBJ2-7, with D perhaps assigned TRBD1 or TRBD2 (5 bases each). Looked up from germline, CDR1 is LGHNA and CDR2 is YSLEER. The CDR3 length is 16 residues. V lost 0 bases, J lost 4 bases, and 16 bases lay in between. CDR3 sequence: CASSQDVVPGPYEQYF. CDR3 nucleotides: TGCGCCAGCAGCCAAGATGTCGTACCGGGACCTTACGAGCAGTACTTC.

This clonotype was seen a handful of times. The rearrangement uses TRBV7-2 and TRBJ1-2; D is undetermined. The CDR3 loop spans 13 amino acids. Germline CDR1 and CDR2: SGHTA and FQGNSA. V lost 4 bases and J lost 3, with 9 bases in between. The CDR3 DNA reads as TGTGCCAGCAGCTCGACACAATACTATGGCTACACCTTC. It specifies CASSSTQYYGYTF.

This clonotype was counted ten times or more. CDR3 nucleotide sequence: TGTGCCAGCAGCCGAACTAGGATCCAGACCCAGTACTTC. It yields the protein CASSRTRIQTQYF. This chain connects TRBV7-2 to TRBJ2-5; tentative D call: TRBD2 (5 bases). Trimming took off 5 bases at V and 6 bases at J, with 13 bases between the two ends. The CDR3 sequence is 13 residues long. Germline lookup yields CDR1 SGHTA and CDR2 FQGNSA.

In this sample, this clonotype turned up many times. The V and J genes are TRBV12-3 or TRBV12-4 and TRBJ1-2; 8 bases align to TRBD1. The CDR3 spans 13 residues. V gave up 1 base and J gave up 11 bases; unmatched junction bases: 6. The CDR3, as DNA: TGTGCCAGCAGTTTAGAGGACAGGGAGGAGTACACCTTC. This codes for CASSLEDREEYTF.

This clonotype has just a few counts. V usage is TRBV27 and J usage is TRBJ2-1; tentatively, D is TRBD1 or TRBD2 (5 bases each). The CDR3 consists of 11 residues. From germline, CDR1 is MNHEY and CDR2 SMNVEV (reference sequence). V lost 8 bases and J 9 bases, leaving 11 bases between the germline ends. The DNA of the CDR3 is TGTGCCAGCTCGATTGGGGGTGAGCAGTTCTTC. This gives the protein CASSIGGEQFF.

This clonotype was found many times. The CDR3 region is CASSRLGTTDIQYF. CDR3 nucleotide sequence: TGTGCCAGCAGTCGCCTAGGCACCACGGACATTCAGTACTTC. The chain is built from TRBV25-1 and TRBJ2-4; D gene unclear. The CDR3 spans 14 residues. The germline V and J ends were trimmed by 5 bases and 8 bases, with 16 bases remaining between them. The germline gives CDR1 MGHDK, CDR2 SYGVNS.

For the CDR3, the DNA is TGTGCCAGCAGCTCTGATCGGGGGCCGGCCACCCTTCAGTATTTT. As protein: CASSSDRGPATLQYF. This chain connects TRBV7-2 to TRBJ2-3; D might be TRBD1 or TRBD2, each matching 6 bases. The CDR3 is made up of 15 amino acids. The V gene's germline CDR1 is SGHTA and CDR2 FQGNSA. V lost 4 bases to trimming and J lost 12 bases, with 23 bases between them.

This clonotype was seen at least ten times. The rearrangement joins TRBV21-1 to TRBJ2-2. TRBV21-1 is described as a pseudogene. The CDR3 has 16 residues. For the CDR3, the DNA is TGTGCCAGCAGCAAGAGAGCAAGATCGAACACCGGGGAGCTGTTTTTT. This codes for CASSKRARSNTGELFF.

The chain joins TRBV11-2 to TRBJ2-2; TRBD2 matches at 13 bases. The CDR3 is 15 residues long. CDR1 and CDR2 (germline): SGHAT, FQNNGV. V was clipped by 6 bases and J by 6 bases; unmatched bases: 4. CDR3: CASRLAGGQAGELFF. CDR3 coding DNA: TGTGCCAGCAGACTAGCGGGAGGGCAAGCCGGGGAGCTGTTTTTT.

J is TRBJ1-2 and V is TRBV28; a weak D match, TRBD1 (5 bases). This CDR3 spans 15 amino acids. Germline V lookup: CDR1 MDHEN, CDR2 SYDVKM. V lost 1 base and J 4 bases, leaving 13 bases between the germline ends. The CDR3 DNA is TGTGCCAGCAGTTTATCCCCGGGGGAGTCCTATGGCTACACCTTC. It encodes CASSLSPGESYGYTF.

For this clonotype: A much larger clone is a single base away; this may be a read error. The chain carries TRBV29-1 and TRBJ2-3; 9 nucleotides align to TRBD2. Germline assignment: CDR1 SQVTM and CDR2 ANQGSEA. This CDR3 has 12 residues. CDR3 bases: TGCAGCTCGACTAGCGGAACAGAAACGCAGTATTTT. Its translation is CSSTSGTETQYF.

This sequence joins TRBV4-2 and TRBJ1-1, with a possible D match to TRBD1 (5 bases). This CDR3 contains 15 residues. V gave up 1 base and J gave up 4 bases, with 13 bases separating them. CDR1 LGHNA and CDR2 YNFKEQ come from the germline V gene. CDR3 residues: CASSQVGGIGTEAFF. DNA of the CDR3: TGTGCCAGCAGCCAAGTCGGGGGGATCGGCACTGAAGCTTTCTTT.

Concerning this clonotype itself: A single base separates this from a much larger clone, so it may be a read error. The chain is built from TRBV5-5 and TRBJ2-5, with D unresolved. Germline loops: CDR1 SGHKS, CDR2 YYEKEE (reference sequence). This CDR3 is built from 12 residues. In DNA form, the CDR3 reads TGTGTCAGCAGCCGTCCCTCGGAGACCCAGTACTTC. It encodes CVSSRPSETQYF. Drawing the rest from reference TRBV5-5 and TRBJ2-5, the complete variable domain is DAGVTQSPTHLIKTRGQQVTLRCSPISGHKSVSWYQQVLGQGPQFIFQYYEKEERGRGNFPDRFSARQFPNYSSELNVNALLLGDSALYLCVSSRPSETQYFGPGTRLLVL.

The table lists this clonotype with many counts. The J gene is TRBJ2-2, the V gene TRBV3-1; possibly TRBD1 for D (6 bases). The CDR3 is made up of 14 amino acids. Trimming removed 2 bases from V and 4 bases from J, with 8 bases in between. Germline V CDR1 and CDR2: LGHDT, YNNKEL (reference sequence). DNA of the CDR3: TGTGCCAGCAGCCAACTACAGGGCACCGGGGAGCTGTTTTTT. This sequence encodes CASSQLQGTGELFF.

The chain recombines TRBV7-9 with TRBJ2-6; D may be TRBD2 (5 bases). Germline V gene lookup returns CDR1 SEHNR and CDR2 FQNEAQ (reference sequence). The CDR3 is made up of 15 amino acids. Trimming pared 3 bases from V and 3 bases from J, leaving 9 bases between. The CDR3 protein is CASSFDGVGANVLTF. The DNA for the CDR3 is TGTGCCAGCAGCTTCGACGGGGTTGGGGCCAACGTCCTGACTTTC.

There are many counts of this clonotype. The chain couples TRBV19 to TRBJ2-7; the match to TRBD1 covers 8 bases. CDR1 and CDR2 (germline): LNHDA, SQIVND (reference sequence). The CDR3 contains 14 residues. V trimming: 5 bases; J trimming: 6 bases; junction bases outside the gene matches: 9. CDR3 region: CASSAFPQGAEQYF. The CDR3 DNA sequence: TGTGCCAGTAGTGCGTTCCCTCAGGGGGCCGAGCAGTACTTC.

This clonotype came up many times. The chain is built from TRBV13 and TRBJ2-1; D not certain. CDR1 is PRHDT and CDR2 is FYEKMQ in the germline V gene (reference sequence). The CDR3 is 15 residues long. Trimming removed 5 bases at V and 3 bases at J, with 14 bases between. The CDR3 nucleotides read TGTGCCAGCAGCCCCCCACGCGGTATCTACAATGAGCAGTTCTTC. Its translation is CASSPPRGIYNEQFF.

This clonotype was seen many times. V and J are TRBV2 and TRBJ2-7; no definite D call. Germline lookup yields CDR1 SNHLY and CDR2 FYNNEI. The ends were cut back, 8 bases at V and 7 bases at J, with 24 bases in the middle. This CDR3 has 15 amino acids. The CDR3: CASLSPGSNSWEQYF. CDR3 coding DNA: TGTGCCAGCCTTTCCCCCGGGTCCAATTCGTGGGAGCAGTACTTC.